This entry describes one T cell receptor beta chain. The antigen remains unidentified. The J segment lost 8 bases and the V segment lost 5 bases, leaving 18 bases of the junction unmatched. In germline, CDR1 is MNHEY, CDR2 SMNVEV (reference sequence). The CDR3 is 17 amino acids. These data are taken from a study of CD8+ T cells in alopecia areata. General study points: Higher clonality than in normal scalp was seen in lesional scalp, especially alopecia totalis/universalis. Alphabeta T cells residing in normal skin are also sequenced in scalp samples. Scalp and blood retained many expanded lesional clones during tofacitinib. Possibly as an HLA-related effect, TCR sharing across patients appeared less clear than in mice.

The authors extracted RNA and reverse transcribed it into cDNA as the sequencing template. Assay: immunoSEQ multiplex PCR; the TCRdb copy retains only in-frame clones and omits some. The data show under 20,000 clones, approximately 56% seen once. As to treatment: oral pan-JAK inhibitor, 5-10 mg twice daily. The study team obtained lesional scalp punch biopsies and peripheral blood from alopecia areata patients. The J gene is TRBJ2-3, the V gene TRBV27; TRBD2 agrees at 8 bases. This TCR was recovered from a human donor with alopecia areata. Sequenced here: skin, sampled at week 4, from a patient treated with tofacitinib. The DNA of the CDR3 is TGTGCCAGCAGTACTCCTGGGGGGGCGGGGGGCCTTGGTACGCAGTATTTT. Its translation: CASSTPGGAGGLGTQYF.